The 32 T cell receptor beta chains listed next were all sequenced from one sample in a study of control samples from healthy donors and cancer patients. Generated by immunoSEQ multiplex PCR, the TCRdb table keeps only in-frame clones and is missing some. The sample includes some 120,000 clones, approximately 90% seen only once; the top ten take just over 8.5%. Specimen: blood. The receptors derive from a man in his late teens or twenties in good health.

This clone qualifies as medium-sized. The gene calls are TRBV4-1 and TRBJ1-5, with D maybe TRBD1 (6 bases). Trimming removed 0 bases from V and 5 bases from J, with 8 bases in between. CDR3 size: 14 residues. Germline loops: CDR1 MGHRA, CDR2 YSYEKL. The CDR3 nucleotides read TGCGCCAGCAGCCAAGAGGGGGCCGATCAGCCCCAGCATTTT. Translation gives CASSQEGADQPQHF.

V usage is TRBV9 and J usage is TRBJ1-2, with 9 bases lining up with TRBD1. The V gene end was trimmed by 3 bases and the J gene end by 4 bases; junction bases not matched to a gene: 10. The CDR3 runs 16 residues. Germline CDR1 and CDR2: SGDLS and YYNGEE. CDR3 bases: TGTGCCAGCAGCGAGGAGGGACAGGGACAAGCCTATGGCTACACCTTC. It encodes CASSEEGQGQAYGYTF.

Here the CDR3 DNA reads TGTGCCAGCAGCTTAGGCAGAGACTCCTACGAGCAGTACTTC. It codes for CASSLGRDSYEQYF. The chain combines TRBV11-2 with TRBJ2-7; D remains ambiguous. Looked up from germline, CDR1 is SGHAT and CDR2 is FQNNGV. CDR3 length: 14 amino acids. The ends were cut back, 1 base at V and 0 bases at J, with 7 bases in the middle. The variable domain in full, completed from reference TRBV11-2 and TRBJ2-7, reads EAGVAQSPRYKIIEKRQSVAFWCNPISGHATLYWYQQILGQGPKLLIQFQNNGVVDDSQLPKDRFSAERLKGVDSTLKIQPAKLEDSAVYLCASSLGRDSYEQYFGPGTRLTVT.

This clone came up a few times. The rearrangement joins TRBV19 to TRBJ1-1; TRBD1 is a possible D gene (5 bases). The CDR3 is 14 amino acids. V lost 6 bases to trimming and J lost 2 bases, with 13 bases between them. Germline CDR1 LNHDA, CDR2 SQIVND (reference sequence). DNA of the CDR3: TGTGCCAGTAGCCCGGGACTCGGAAACACTGAAGCTTTCTTT. Translated, it gives CASSPGLGNTEAFF. Full variable domain (outside the CDR3, taken from reference TRBV19 and TRBJ1-1): DGGITQSPKYLFRKEGQNVTLSCEQNLNHDAMYWYRQDPGQGLRLIYYSQIVNDFQKGDIAEGYSVSREKKESFPLTVTSAQKNPTAFYLCASSPGLGNTEAFFGQGTRLTVV.

The genes are TRBV19 and TRBJ1-5; 9 nucleotides match TRBD1. V was clipped by 6 bases and J by 7 bases; unmatched bases: 16. The CDR3 consists of 17 residues. Germline assignment: CDR1 LNHDA and CDR2 SQIVND (reference sequence). CDR3 sequence reads: CASSYFLDGTGRQPQHF. In DNA form, the CDR3 reads TGTGCCAGTAGCTATTTTCTCGACGGGACAGGGAGACAGCCCCAGCATTTT.

This clone was seen a few times. V is TRBV5-1 and J is TRBJ1-1, with D perhaps TRBD1 (6 bases). Between the trimmed V and J ends, which lost 0 bases and 11 bases, there was a span of 14 bases. Germline CDR1 is SGHRS and CDR2 is YFSETQ. The CDR3 runs 13 residues. In DNA form, the CDR3 reads TGCGCCAGCAGCTTGGTCGTGGCGGGGGGCGCTTTCTTT. It codes for CASSLVVAGGAFF.

The count of this clone is one. The V gene is TRBV6-5, the J gene TRBJ1-1; 11 nucleotides match TRBD1. The germline V gene has CDR1 MNHEY and CDR2 SVGAGI. With 6 bases clipped from V and 5 bases from J, the junction kept 5 bases outside the gene matches. The length of the CDR3 is 14 residues. This CDR3 is CASRWGQGDTEAFF. CDR3 sequence (DNA): TGTGCCAGCAGGTGGGGACAGGGGGATACTGAAGCTTTCTTT.

This chain links TRBV19 with TRBJ2-3, with D possibly matching TRBD1 (6 bases). The CDR3 sequence is 16 residues long. V lost 3 bases, J lost 2 bases, and 15 bases lay in between. The germline gives CDR1 LNHDA, CDR2 SQIVND (reference sequence). The CDR3: CASSIRWTVNTDTQYF. The CDR3 nucleotides read TGTGCCAGTAGTATCCGTTGGACAGTTAACACAGATACGCAGTATTTT.

CDR3 loop: CASSEREQGFRRGTEAFF. The CDR3 DNA reads as TGTGCCAGCAGTGAACGGGAACAAGGGTTTCGGAGAGGCACTGAAGCTTTCTTT. This sequence joins TRBV6-1 and TRBJ1-1; D ambiguous. The CDR3 extends over 18 amino acids. Germline V gives CDR1 MNHNS, CDR2 SASEGT. The V end was cut by 2 bases, the J end by 4 bases, with 23 bases between.

The V and J genes are TRBV5-1 and TRBJ1-2; 8 bases align to TRBD1. Germline loops: CDR1 SGHRS, CDR2 YFSETQ. This CDR3 has 15 amino acids. V dropped 5 bases and J dropped 1; count of bases not matched to a gene: 7. CDR3 region: CASSRTGGVNYGYTF. CDR3 nucleotides: TGCGCCAGCAGTCGAACAGGGGGAGTTAACTATGGCTACACCTTC.

The chain is built from TRBV7-6 and TRBJ2-7; 12 bases line up with TRBD2. The V and J ends lost 2 bases and 3 bases, in that order; junction bases with no gene match: 8. Germline-derived CDR1 and CDR2 are SGHVS and FNYEAQ. There are 17 residues in the CDR3. The CDR3 nucleotides are TGTGCCAGCAGCTTAAGATCGCTAGCGGGGGGGCGCTACGAGCAGTACTTC. Protein sequence: CASSLRSLAGGRYEQYF.

The genes are TRBV6-5 and TRBJ1-4; no firm D call. In germline, CDR1 is MNHEY, CDR2 SVGAGI. The CDR3 contains 13 residues. V shed 5 bases and J shed 5 bases, with 9 bases lying between them. This CDR3 is CASSRTGNEKLFF. Written as DNA, the CDR3 is TGTGCCAGCAGTCGGACGGGAAATGAAAAACTGTTTTTT.

The chain is built from TRBV19 and TRBJ2-1; 7 positions agree with TRBD1. CDR1 and CDR2 (germline): LNHDA, SQIVND (reference sequence). The CDR3 contains 13 residues. V shed 4 bases, J shed 4 bases, and the junction held 1 base outside the gene matches. In nucleotides, the CDR3 is TGTGCCAGTAGTACAGGGGGATACAATGAGCAGTTCTTC. It specifies CASSTGGYNEQFF.

The rearrangement joins TRBV29-1 to TRBJ1-1; 8 positions match TRBD1. The CDR3 has 14 amino acids. Germline V lookup: CDR1 SQVTM, CDR2 ANQGSEA. The V segment lost 4 bases and the J segment 4 bases; nucleotides outside the gene matches: 8. Written as DNA, the CDR3 is TGCAGCGTTGCCCGGACAGGGAAGGGCACTGAAGCTTTCTTT. Its protein is CSVARTGKGTEAFF.

The V and J genes are TRBV6-4 and TRBJ2-1, with D perhaps TRBD2 (6 bases). The CDR3 has 15 residues. V gave up 4 bases and J gave up 0 bases, with 10 bases separating them. Germline V gene data show CDR1 as MRHNA and CDR2 as SNTAGT. CDR3 DNA sequence: TGTGCCAGCAGTGTGACTAGTGACTCCTACAATGAGCAGTTCTTC. Translation gives CASSVTSDSYNEQFF.

The chain links TRBV12-5 to TRBJ1-1; no definite D call. Trimming took 2 bases from V and 1 from J, leaving 8 bases between them. Germline assignment: CDR1 LGHNT and CDR2 FRNRAP. This CDR3 is built from 14 residues. The CDR3: CASGLLRPNTEAFF. The CDR3 DNA sequence: TGTGCTAGTGGTTTGCTGCGTCCGAACACTGAAGCTTTCTTT.

The chain joins TRBV7-9 to TRBJ1-5; D not certain. CDR1 is SEHNR and CDR2 is FQNEAQ in the germline V gene (reference sequence). This CDR3 contains 12 residues. Trimming left V 4 bases short and J 6 bases short, with 7 bases between. Here the CDR3 DNA reads TGTGCCAGCAGCTCGGGTCCTCAGCCCCAGCATTTT. Translated: CASSSGPQPQHF.

The chain uses TRBV27 and TRBJ1-6; possibly TRBD1 for D (5 bases). The germline V gene encodes CDR1 MNHEY and CDR2 SMNVEV (reference sequence). V dropped 7 bases and J dropped 6 bases, with 16 bases sitting between them. CDR3 size: 15 residues. This CDR3 is CASKIGGAANSPLHF. In DNA form, the CDR3 reads TGTGCCAGCAAAATAGGAGGGGCTGCTAATTCACCCCTCCACTTT.

Regarding this clone: Distinct nucleotide sequences in the sample also encode this CDR3. The chain joins TRBV9 to TRBJ1-2; TRBD1 aligns across 11 bases. This CDR3 contains 14 residues. V shed 2 bases, J shed 3 bases, and the junction held 0 bases outside the gene matches. CDR1 is SGDLS and CDR2 is YYNGEE in the germline V gene. CDR3 loop: CASSVGQGDYGYTF. The CDR3 nucleotides read TGTGCCAGCAGCGTGGGACAGGGGGACTATGGCTACACCTTC.

The V call is TRBV5-1, the J call TRBJ1-2; D may be TRBD1 (6 bases). Per the germline V gene, CDR1 is SGHRS and CDR2 is YFSETQ. The length of the CDR3 is 13 residues. Trimming stripped 6 bases from V and 2 bases from J, with 11 bases between. The CDR3 DNA reads as TGCGCCAGCACCTTTACAGGGAACTATGGCTACACCTTC. Amino acid sequence: CASTFTGNYGYTF.

This chain uses TRBV5-6 with TRBJ2-5, with 7 bases that match TRBD1. With V trimmed by 0 bases and J by 5 bases, 7 bases remained unmatched. CDR3 length equals 15 residues. Per the germline V gene, CDR1 is SGHDT and CDR2 is YYEEEE. In nucleotides, the CDR3 is TGTGCCAGCAGCTTGGAGGGGGCGCGGCTGGAGACCCAGTACTTC. As protein: CASSLEGARLETQYF.

The chain is built from TRBV27 and TRBJ2-7, with 8 bases that match TRBD1. The germline gives CDR1 MNHEY, CDR2 SMNVEV (reference sequence). With V trimmed by 5 bases and J by 5 bases, 8 bases remained unmatched. This CDR3 is 14 amino acids long. CDR3 in DNA: TGTGCCAGCAGTCCCTGGACAGGGTACAACGAGCAGTACTTC. Its translation: CASSPWTGYNEQYF.

The chain couples TRBV3-1 (or the pseudogene TRBV3-2) to TRBJ2-7; tentatively, D is TRBD1 or TRBD2 (6 bases each). V gave up 0 bases and J gave up 1 base, with 13 bases separating them. The CDR3 contains 16 residues. In germline, CDR1 is LGHDT, CDR2 YNNKEL (reference sequence). The CDR3 protein is CASSQDGGGASYEQYF. In DNA form, the CDR3 reads TGTGCCAGCAGCCAAGATGGGGGCGGGGCTTCCTACGAGCAGTACTTC.

The rearrangement links TRBV6-4 to TRBJ2-1; 7 positions agree with TRBD1. Germline V gene sequence: CDR1 MRHNA, CDR2 SNTAGT. Unmatched junction bases numbered 15, after V lost 6 bases and J lost 7 bases. The CDR3 covers 16 residues. The CDR3 DNA is TGTGCCAGCAGCCAGACAGGGAATACAGGTGGGAATGAGCAGTTCTTC. This codes for CASSQTGNTGGNEQFF.

This clone was counted once. The chain is built from TRBV5-6 and TRBJ2-1, with 11 bases fitting TRBD2. Germline lookup yields CDR1 SGHDT and CDR2 YYEEEE. The CDR3 runs 15 residues. The ends lost 0 bases at V and 8 bases at J; junction bases unmatched: 4. CDR3 nucleotides: TGTGCCAGCAGCTTGGTTCTAGCGGGGGGTCATGAGCAGTTCTTC. Its translation: CASSLVLAGGHEQFF.

CDR3 in amino acids: CASSRDRGRIDGYTF. CDR3 DNA: TGTGCCAGCTCACGCGACAGGGGGCGCATAGATGGCTACACCTTC. V gene TRBV18 combines with J gene TRBJ1-2; TRBD1 matches 10 bases. Germline trimming cut 4 bases from V and 6 bases from J; bases unmatched to any gene: 8. Looked up from germline, CDR1 is KGHSH and CDR2 is LQKENI. The CDR3 sequence is 15 residues long.

This clone was counted a few times. V is TRBV5-1 and J is TRBJ1-2, with D possibly matching TRBD1 (6 bases). Trimming shortened V by 4 bases and J by 8 bases, and 18 bases separated the two germline ends. CDR1 and CDR2 (germline): SGHRS, YFSETQ. The CDR3 length is 14 residues. CDR3 DNA sequence: TGCGCCAGCAGCCCGGGAGGGGGAATTGAGGGCTACACCTTC. This gives the protein CASSPGGGIEGYTF.

The chain employs TRBV7-3 and TRBJ1-1; D is unresolved. The CDR3 extends over 13 amino acids. Germline V gene lookup returns CDR1 SGHTA and CDR2 FQGTGA. Trimming cost V 2 bases and J 5 bases, with 9 bases left between them. CDR3 residues: CASSLDKITEAFF. The CDR3 DNA reads as TGTGCCAGCAGCTTAGACAAAATAACTGAAGCTTTCTTT.

The chain joins TRBV5-1 to TRBJ1-2; a possible D gene is TRBD1 (5 bases). The V gene's germline CDR1 is SGHRS and CDR2 YFSETQ. The V gene lost 3 bases and the J gene lost 2 bases, with 5 bases spanning the gap. The CDR3 is 12 residues long. The CDR3 coding sequence is TGCGCCAGCAGCTGGGGCAACTATGGCTACACCTTC. Translation: CASSWGNYGYTF.

This chain connects TRBV7-9 to TRBJ1-1; D perhaps matches TRBD1 (6 bases). Per germline, CDR1 SEHNR and CDR2 FQNEAQ (reference sequence). CDR3 length: 16 amino acids. V was trimmed by 2 bases and J by 3 bases, leaving 16 bases between them. CDR3 in amino acids: CASSLSPRGAHTEAFF. Written as DNA, the CDR3 is TGTGCCAGCAGCTTAAGCCCGCGGGGGGCACACACTGAAGCTTTCTTT.

This chain uses TRBV6-1 with TRBJ1-4, with unresolved D. CDR1 MNHNS and CDR2 SASEGT come from the germline V gene. V was clipped by 3 bases and J by 2 bases, with 19 bases between them. The CDR3 runs 18 residues. CDR3 DNA sequence: TGTGCCAGCAGTGAGCGTAGTCTAGGGTGGGAGACTAATGAAAAACTGTTTTTT. Its translation: CASSERSLGWETNEKLFF.

The chain employs TRBV25-1 and TRBJ2-7; 9 bases fit TRBD1. Germline V lookup: CDR1 MGHDK, CDR2 SYGVNS. The CDR3 has 13 amino acids. V lost 10 bases to trimming and J lost 4 bases; unmatched junction nucleotides: 8. The CDR3 sequence: CAISSGTGYEQYF. The CDR3 nucleotides read TGTGCCATCTCCTCCGGGACAGGGTACGAGCAGTACTTC.